One sample yielded the 10 T cell receptor beta chains listed below, sequenced in a study of lymphopenia after photon versus proton radiotherapy. Repertoires were generated with immunoSEQ multiplex PCR, while TCRdb's copy carries only in-frame clones and drops some. This sample yields around 160,000 clones, of which 80% to 90% are seen a single time; around 5.1% belongs to the top ten. The sample in question was peripheral blood, obtained from a patient treated with photon-based radiotherapy. All receptors derive from a man aged 45-65 years with gastric cancer.

The DNA for the CDR3 is TGCGCCAGCAGTGAGAACGAAACCTTATTTAGCGGGAGGGCCTCTAATGAGCAGTTCTTC. Its protein is CASSENETLFSGRASNEQFF. J is TRBJ2-1 and V is TRBV10-2; 11 bases match TRBD2. V shed 2 bases and J 7 bases; nucleotides not matched to a gene: 19. The CDR3 length is 20 residues. Looked up from germline, CDR1 is WSHSY and CDR2 is SAAADI.

This rearrangement joins TRBV27 to TRBJ1-5; the D is unclear. Per the germline V gene, CDR1 is MNHEY and CDR2 is SMNVEV (reference sequence). The V end lost 11 bases, the J end lost 4 bases, and 21 bases lay between the germline ends. CDR3 length: 15 residues. DNA for the CDR3: TGTGCCTCTCACGGTGGAAGGGTACGAAATCAGCCCCAGCATTTT. This gives the protein CASHGGRVRNQPQHF.

The gene calls are TRBV7-2 and TRBJ2-3; D remains ambiguous. V lost 3 bases and J 2 bases, leaving 9 bases between the germline ends. The CDR3 length is 14 residues. CDR1 is SGHTA, CDR2 FQGNSA, per germline. The CDR3: CASSFSSSTDTQYF. CDR3 nucleotide sequence: TGTGCCAGCAGCTTCTCCTCATCCACAGATACGCAGTATTTT.

The chain employs TRBV7-2 and TRBJ2-7; 7 bases map to TRBD2. J lost 0 bases, V lost 0 bases, and 11 bases had no gene match. Germline V gene lookup returns CDR1 SGHTA and CDR2 FQGNSA. This CDR3 has 18 residues. The CDR3 sequence: CASSLARWAGDFSYEQYF. For the CDR3, the DNA is TGTGCCAGCAGCTTAGCGAGGTGGGCGGGAGACTTCTCCTACGAGCAGTACTTC.

The chain is built from TRBV27 and TRBJ2-6; 9 bases line up with TRBD1. CDR3 length: 17 amino acids. Per the germline V gene, CDR1 is MNHEY and CDR2 is SMNVEV (reference sequence). J lost 0 bases, V lost 8 bases, and 8 bases had no gene match. The CDR3 here is CASVGQGTISGANVLTF. For the CDR3, the DNA is TGTGCCAGCGTTGGACAGGGGACAATCTCTGGGGCCAACGTCCTGACTTTC.

The J gene is TRBJ1-4, the V gene TRBV2, with D uncertain. The CDR3 runs 16 residues. Per germline, CDR1 SNHLY and CDR2 FYNNEI. Deletions cut 8 bases from V and 3 bases from J, with 19 bases between. The CDR3 DNA reads as TGTGCCAGCCGAGTTGGACTTAGGGCCGCTAATGAAAAACTGTTTTTT. Translation: CASRVGLRAANEKLFF.

The chain joins TRBV28 to TRBJ2-7, with TRBD2 matching 8 bases. The germline V gene encodes CDR1 MDHEN and CDR2 SYDVKM. J lost 7 bases, V lost 4 bases, and 9 bases had no gene match. There are 14 residues in the CDR3. This CDR3 reads CASSYPATGGEQYF. The CDR3 coding sequence is TGTGCCAGCAGTTATCCGGCTACGGGGGGGGAGCAGTACTTC.

This clone has only a few counts. Other DNA sequences in this sample translate to the same CDR3. The gene calls are TRBV19 and TRBJ1-5, with D tentatively TRBD1 (5 bases). The germline gives CDR1 LNHDA, CDR2 SQIVND (reference sequence). Trimming pared 3 bases from V and 5 bases from J, leaving 11 bases between. CDR3 length: 14 residues. The CDR3 DNA sequence: TGTGCCAGTAGTATCTTTGGGGGGGATCAGCCCCAGCATTTT. Translation: CASSIFGGDQPQHF. Looking up the rest from reference TRBV19 and TRBJ1-5 gives the full variable domain: DGGITQSPKYLFRKEGQNVTLSCEQNLNHDAMYWYRQDPGQGLRLIYYSQIVNDFQKGDIAEGYSVSREKKESFPLTVTSAQKNPTAFYLCASSIFGGDQPQHFGDGTRLSIL.

In DNA form, the CDR3 reads TGCAGCGTTGGTCTTCCGGGGGCGCTGAACACCGGGGAGCTGTTTTTT. Its protein is CSVGLPGALNTGELFF. The gene calls are TRBV29-1 and TRBJ2-2; D is perhaps TRBD1 or TRBD2 (6 bases each). Germline values: CDR1 SQVTM, CDR2 ANQGSEA. The V gene lost 4 bases and the J gene lost 1 base, with 16 bases spanning the gap. This CDR3 spans 16 amino acids.

This chain uses TRBV20-1 with TRBJ1-1; no clear D gene. Looked up from germline, CDR1 is DFQATT and CDR2 is SNEGSKA (reference sequence). V was clipped by 0 bases and J by 11 bases, with 10 bases between them. CDR3 length: 11 amino acids. CDR3 nucleotide sequence: TGCAGTGCTAGAGACAGAGAGGAGGCTTTCTTT. Translated, it gives CSARDREEAFF.